This note documents a single T cell receptor beta chain sequence. Its target is unknown. The germline gene is not matched at one end of the junction; a read error may be the cause. TCRdb reprocessed the reads with MiXCR, giving one entry per CDR3 protein. The table lists under 600,000 distinct CDR3 sequences, approximately 16% of them singletons. The germline CDR1 and CDR2 sequences are MGHRA and YSYEKL. The CDR3 is made up of 13 amino acids. The sample originates from a study of T cell repertoires in cytomegalovirus infection. Across the study: Matching HLA type, along with CMV infection, was indicated by public TCR beta signatures.

Study findings and constraints: It was HLA-C-restricted CMV-specific TCR beta clonotypes that dominated the response ex vivo.

The sample was CD8+ T cells from PBMCs. The chain combines TRBV4-1 with TRBJ1-5; D is uncertain. The TCR comes from a human donor in good health (CMV status not recorded). Some clones in this sample may be carry-over from other donors' samples. The CDR3 here is CASSRLSGQPQHF. DNA of the CDR3: TGTGCCAGCAGCCGGCTCTCGGGTCAGCCCCAGCATTTT.